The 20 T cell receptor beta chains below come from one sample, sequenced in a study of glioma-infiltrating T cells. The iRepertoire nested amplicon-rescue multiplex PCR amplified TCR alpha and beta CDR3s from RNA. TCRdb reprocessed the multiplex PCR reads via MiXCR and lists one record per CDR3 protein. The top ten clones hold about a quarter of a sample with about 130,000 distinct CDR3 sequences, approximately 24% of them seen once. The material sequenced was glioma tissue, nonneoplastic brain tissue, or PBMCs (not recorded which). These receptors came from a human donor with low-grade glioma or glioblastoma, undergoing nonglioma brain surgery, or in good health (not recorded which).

For the CDR3, the DNA is TGTGCCACCAGTCACCGGGACAGAGGCACAGATACGCAGTATTTT. This encodes CATSHRDRGTDTQYF. The chain has TRBV24-1 and TRBJ2-3; 7 bases are shared with TRBD1. CDR3 length: 15 residues. Germline V gene sequence: CDR1 KGHDR, CDR2 SFDVKD. V lost 6 bases, J lost 1 base, and 6 bases stayed unmatched.

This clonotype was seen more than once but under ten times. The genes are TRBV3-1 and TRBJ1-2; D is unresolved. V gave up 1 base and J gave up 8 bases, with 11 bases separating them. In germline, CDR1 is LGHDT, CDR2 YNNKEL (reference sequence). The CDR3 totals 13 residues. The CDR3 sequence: CASSQVTAGGYTF. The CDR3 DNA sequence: TGTGCCAGCAGCCAAGTGACTGCCGGGGGCTACACCTTC.

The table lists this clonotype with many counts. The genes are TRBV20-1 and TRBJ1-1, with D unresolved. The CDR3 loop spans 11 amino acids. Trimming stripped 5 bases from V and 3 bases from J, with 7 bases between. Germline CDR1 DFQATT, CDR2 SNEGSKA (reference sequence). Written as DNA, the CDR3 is TGCAGTGCTCCCTGGTACACTGAAGCTTTCTTT. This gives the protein CSAPWYTEAFF.

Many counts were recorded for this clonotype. CDR3 residues: CASTGQMGNQPQHF. Here the CDR3 DNA reads TGTGCCAGCACGGGACAGATGGGCAATCAGCCCCAGCATTTT. This sequence joins TRBV6-1 and TRBJ1-5, with 7 nucleotides matching TRBD1. The CDR3 has 14 residues. V shed 7 bases and J 2 bases; nucleotides not matched to a gene: 5. CDR1 and CDR2 (germline): MNHNS, SASEGT.

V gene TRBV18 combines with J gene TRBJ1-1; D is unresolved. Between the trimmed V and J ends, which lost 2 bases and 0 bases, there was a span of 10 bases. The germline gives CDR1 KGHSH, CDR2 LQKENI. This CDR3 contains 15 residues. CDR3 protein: CASSPAQMMNTEAFF. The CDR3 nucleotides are TGTGCCAGCTCACCAGCCCAGATGATGAACACTGAAGCTTTCTTT.

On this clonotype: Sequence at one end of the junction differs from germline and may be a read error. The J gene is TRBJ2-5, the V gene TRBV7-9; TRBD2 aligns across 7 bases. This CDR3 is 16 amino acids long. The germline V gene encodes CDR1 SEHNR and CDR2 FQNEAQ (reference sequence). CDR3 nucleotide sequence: TGTGCCAGCAGCGTAGCAGTCCTGGGGGGGCAAGAGACCCAGTACTTC. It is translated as CASSVAVLGGQETQYF. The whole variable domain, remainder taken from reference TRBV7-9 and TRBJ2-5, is DTGVSQNPRHKITKRGQNVTFRCDPISEHNRLYWYRQTLGQGPEFLTYFQNEAQLEKSRLLSDRFSAERPKGSFSTLEIQRTEQGDSAMYLCASSVAVLGGQETQYFGPGTRLLVL.

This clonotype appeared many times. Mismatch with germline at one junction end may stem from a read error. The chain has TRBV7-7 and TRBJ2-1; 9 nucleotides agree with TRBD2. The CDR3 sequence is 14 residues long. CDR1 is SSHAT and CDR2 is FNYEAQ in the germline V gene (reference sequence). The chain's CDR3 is CASSNNRAGGKQFF. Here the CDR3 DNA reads TGTGCTAGCAGCAATAACAGAGCGGGAGGTAAACAGTTCTTC.

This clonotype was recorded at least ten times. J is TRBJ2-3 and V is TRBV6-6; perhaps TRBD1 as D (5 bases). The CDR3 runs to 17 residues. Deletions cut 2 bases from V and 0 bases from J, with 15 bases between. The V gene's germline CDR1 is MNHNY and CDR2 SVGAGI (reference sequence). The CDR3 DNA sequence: TGTGCCAGCAGTTACAAAACGATAGGGGCTAGCACAGATACGCAGTATTTT. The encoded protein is CASSYKTIGASTDTQYF.

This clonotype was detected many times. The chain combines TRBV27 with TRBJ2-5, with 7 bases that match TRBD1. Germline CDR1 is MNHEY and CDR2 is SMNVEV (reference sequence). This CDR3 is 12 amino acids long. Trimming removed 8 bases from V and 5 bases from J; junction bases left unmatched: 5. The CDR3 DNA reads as TGTGCCAGCGGAGACAGGGCCGAGACCCAGTACTTC. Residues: CASGDRAETQYF.

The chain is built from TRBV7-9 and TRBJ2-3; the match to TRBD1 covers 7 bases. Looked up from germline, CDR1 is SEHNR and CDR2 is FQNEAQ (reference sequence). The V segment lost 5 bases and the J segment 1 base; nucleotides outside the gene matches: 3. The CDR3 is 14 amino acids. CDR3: CASSPGTGTDTQYF. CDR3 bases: TGTGCCAGCAGCCCCGGGACAGGCACAGATACGCAGTATTTT.

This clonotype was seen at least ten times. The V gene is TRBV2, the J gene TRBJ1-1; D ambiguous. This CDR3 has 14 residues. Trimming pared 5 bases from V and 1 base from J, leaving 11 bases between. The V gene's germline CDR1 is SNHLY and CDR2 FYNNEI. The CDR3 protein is CASSRGHPNTEAFF. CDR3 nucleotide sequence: TGTGCCAGCAGTCGAGGGCACCCGAACACTGAAGCTTTCTTT.

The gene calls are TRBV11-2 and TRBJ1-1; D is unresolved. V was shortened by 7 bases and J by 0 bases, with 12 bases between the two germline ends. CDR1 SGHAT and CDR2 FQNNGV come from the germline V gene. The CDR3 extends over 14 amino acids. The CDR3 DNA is TGTGCCAGCACCCGGGAAGTCATGAACACTGAAGCTTTCTTT. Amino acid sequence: CASTREVMNTEAFF.

The CDR3 DNA reads as TGTGCCAGCAGCTTAGGGCGGGGGGGGTTGAATGAGCAGTTCTTC. Translating it yields CASSLGRGGLNEQFF. The chain uses TRBV7-2 and TRBJ2-1; 9 bases fit TRBD2. The V and J ends lost 1 base and 7 bases, in that order; junction bases with no gene match: 5. The CDR3 spans 15 residues. In germline, CDR1 is SGHTA, CDR2 FQGNSA.

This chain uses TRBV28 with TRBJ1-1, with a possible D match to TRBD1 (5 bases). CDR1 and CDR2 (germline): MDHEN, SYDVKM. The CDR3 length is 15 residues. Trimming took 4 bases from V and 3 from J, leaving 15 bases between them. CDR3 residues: CASSSNGDFHTEAFF. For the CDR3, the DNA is TGTGCCAGCAGTTCCAACGGGGACTTCCACACTGAAGCTTTCTTT.

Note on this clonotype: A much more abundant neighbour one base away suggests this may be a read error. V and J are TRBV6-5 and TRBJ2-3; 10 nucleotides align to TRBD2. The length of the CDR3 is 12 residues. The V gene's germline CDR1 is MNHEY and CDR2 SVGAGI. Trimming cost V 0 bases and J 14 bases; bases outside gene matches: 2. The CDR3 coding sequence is TGTGCCAGCAGTTACTCTAGCGGGGGGACGTATTTT. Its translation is CASSYSSGGTYF.

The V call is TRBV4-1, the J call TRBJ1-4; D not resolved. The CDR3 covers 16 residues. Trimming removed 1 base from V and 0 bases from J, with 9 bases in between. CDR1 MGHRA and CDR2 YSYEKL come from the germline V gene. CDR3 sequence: CASSQAQLATNEKLFF. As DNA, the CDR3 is TGCGCCAGCAGCCAAGCGCAGCTCGCAACTAATGAAAAACTGTTTTTT.

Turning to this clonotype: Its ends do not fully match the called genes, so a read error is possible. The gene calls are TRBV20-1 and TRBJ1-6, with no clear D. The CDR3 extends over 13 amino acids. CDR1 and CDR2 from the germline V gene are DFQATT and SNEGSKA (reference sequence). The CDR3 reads CSASTRMGSPLNF. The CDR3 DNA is TGCAGTGCTAGTACCCGAATGGGTTCACCCCTCAACTTT.

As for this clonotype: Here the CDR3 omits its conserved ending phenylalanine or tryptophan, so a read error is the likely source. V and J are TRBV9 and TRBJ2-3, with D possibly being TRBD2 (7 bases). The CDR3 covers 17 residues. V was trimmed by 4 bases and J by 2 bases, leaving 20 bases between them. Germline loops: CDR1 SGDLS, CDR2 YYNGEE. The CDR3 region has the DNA TGTGCCAGCAGCCCCGCCCCAGGACGGGGGGCCACAGATACGCAGTATCTT. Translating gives CASSPAPGRGATDTQYL.

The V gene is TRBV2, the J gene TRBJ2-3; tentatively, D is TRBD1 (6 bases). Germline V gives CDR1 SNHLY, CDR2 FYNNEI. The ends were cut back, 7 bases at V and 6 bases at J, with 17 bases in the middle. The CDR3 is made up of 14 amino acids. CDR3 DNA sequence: TGTGCCAGCACCCCGGGCAGGGGCGGGGATACGCAGTATTTT. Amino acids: CASTPGRGGDTQYF.

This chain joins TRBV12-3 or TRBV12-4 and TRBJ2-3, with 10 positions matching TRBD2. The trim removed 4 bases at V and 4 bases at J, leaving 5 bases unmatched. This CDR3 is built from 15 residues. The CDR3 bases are TGTGCCAGCAGTTCATCGACTAGCGGGTCAGATACGCAGTATTTT. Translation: CASSSSTSGSDTQYF.